The text below deals with one TCR beta chain. This clone appeared a single time. Its antigen target is currently unknown. Base qualities are not at hand, and no much larger clone is one base apart. This sample is drawn from a study of blood T cell repertoires in COVID-19 (dated by TCRdb to the early 2020s). Background for the entire study: The collaborator samples originated in the United States, Italy and Spain and spanned the acute and convalescent phases of COVID-19. The prospective study material was composed of cDNA or gDNA derived from T cells, B-cell-depleted T cells, or PBMCs. Deeply sampled blood TCRbeta repertoires from subjects exposed to, actively infected with, or recovered from COVID-19 were included in the dataset. The repertoires were made available in a free public database intended to serve as a resource for research on the immune response to SARS-CoV-2. The samples were drawn from the first 160 participants of the ongoing ImmuneRACE study and from 950 to 1,500 subjects provided by 6 global collaborators. A de-identified subject ID, COVID-19 status, age in years and sex were almost always included in the sample metadata. HLA class I and class II types, where available, came from metadata supplied by the sample provider rather than from assay-based typing.

TCRbeta CDR3 regions were amplified from genomic DNA using the immunoSEQ Assay, a bias-controlled multiplex PCR. Turning to the authors' computational methods: The number of nucleated cells in each sample was estimated from the amplification of reference gene primers within the assay. To quantify the absolute abundance of each unique TCRbeta CDR3 rearrangement, sequence reads were collapsed and filtered. For each sample, productive Simpson clonality was calculated by taking the square root of Simpson's diversity index across productive rearrangements. Drawn from immuneACCESS, this table holds only the in-frame rearrangements with V and J called that TCRdb kept. Clones are partly lost; checked studies trace under half to an unresolved V gene and leave the rest unexplained. That table gives V, J and clone size, and the DNA gave D and trimming. The sample table contains approximately 150,000 clones; only one count was recorded for about 85% of them. The leading ten clones occupy roughly 1% of the sample.

Whole blood was collected in K2EDTA tubes by collaborating institutions according to the institutions' own protocols. For TCRbeta analysis, collaborators shipped samples as frozen whole blood, isolated PBMCs, or DNA extracted from either of those sample types. General findings and caveats noted by the study authors: The quantity of clinical and demographic metadata differed by source and by participant and was supplied without curation.

CDR1 and CDR2 are drawn from the germline V gene (reference sequence): SGHNT, YYREEE. The CDR3 measures 13 amino acids from cysteine to phenylalanine. Just the 39-base CDR3 DNA is kept, in frame starting at base 1. V is cut by 4 bases and J by 6 bases, and the space between the germline ends is 10 bases. The chain employs TRBV5-4 and TRBJ2-2; TRBD2 might be the D gene, on 6 matching bases. Sequencing was carried out using peripheral blood. The TCR comes from a man aged 35-49 years with acute or convalescent COVID-19. The nucleotides are TGTGCCAGCAGCCCCCGGAGGGCCGGGGAGCTGTTTTTT. Its translation is CASSPRRAGELFF.